The T cell receptor beta chain under discussion was sequenced for a study of response to subunit inactivated influenza vaccine. Study conclusions and caveats: Seasonal influenza vaccination, on each occasion, was suggested by the authors to recruit few new T cells.

TCRdb re-called the RT-PCR reads with MiXCR, one entry per CDR3 protein. The repertoire holds over 150,000 distinct CDR3 sequences, over 13% seen once, with about 26% in the top ten. For this clonotype: Its specificity is unknown.

Germline V gene lookup returns CDR1 MNHEY and CDR2 SMNVEV (reference sequence). J was trimmed by 2 bases and V by 5 bases; bases with no gene match: 7. The CDR3 is made up of 15 amino acids. This sequence originates from a man aged 45-65 years who received an inactivated influenza vaccine. The sequenced sample was CD8+ T cells sorted from PBMCs, obtained about 5 days after vaccination. The genes are TRBV27 and TRBJ2-7; 9 nucleotides align to TRBD1. CDR3: CASSLEQGAPYEQYF. In nucleotides, the CDR3 is TGTGCCAGCAGTCTTGAACAGGGGGCGCCCTACGAGCAGTACTTC.